This passage covers 20 T cell receptor beta chains from one sample sequenced in a study of shared clonotypes between healthy human individuals (dated by TCRdb to 2018 to 2020). Library construction relied on the immunoSEQ multiplex PCR assay. Drawn from immuneACCESS, this table holds only the in-frame rearrangements with V and J called that TCRdb kept. Clones are partly lost; checked studies trace under half to an unresolved V gene and leave the rest unexplained. Within this sample are 850,000 to 1,200,000 clones, with around 74% of them counted one time only. The ten largest clonotypes hold approximately 1.5% of the sample. The specimen sequenced was memory CD4+ T cells sorted from blood. Reading the label with the study, this specimen's cell subset or site is: CD45RA-negative fraction. Receptors originate from a man aged 18 to 30 in good health.

The rearrangement links TRBV5-6 to TRBJ1-2; no firm D call. Germline loops: CDR1 SGHDT, CDR2 YYEEEE. The V gene lost 3 bases and the J gene lost 2 bases, with 5 bases spanning the gap. The CDR3 is made up of 12 amino acids. The CDR3 spells CASSSGNYGYTF. The CDR3 DNA follows: TGTGCCAGCAGCTCAGGAAACTATGGCTACACCTTC.

CDR3 residues: CAIQGSGDTQYF. The CDR3 DNA follows: TGTGCCATCCAGGGGTCAGGAGATACGCAGTATTTT. This rearrangement joins TRBV10-3 to TRBJ2-3; D is possibly TRBD1 (6 bases). Germline V gene lookup returns CDR1 ENHRY and CDR2 SYGVKD. The CDR3 loop spans 12 amino acids. The germline V and J ends were trimmed by 8 bases and 5 bases, with 11 bases remaining between them.

V gene TRBV4-3 combines with J gene TRBJ2-1; D is perhaps TRBD1 (6 bases). Germline V gives CDR1 LGHNA, CDR2 YSLEER. The germline V and J ends were trimmed by 0 bases and 0 bases, with 18 bases remaining between them. This CDR3 is built from 19 residues. DNA of the CDR3: TGCGCCAGCAGCCAAGATTCTGCAGGGGCCCTCCACTCCTACAATGAGCAGTTCTTC. It is translated as CASSQDSAGALHSYNEQFF.

The chain couples TRBV25-1 to TRBJ2-1; 10 positions match TRBD2. This CDR3 is 16 amino acids long. After removal of 1 base from V and 6 bases from J, the junction contained 6 bases not matched to a gene. CDR1 and CDR2 (germline): MGHDK, SYGVNS. Here the CDR3 DNA reads TGTGCCAGCAGTGAATTTGGAGCGGGAGGGCCCAATGAGCAGTTCTTC. This codes for CASSEFGAGGPNEQFF.

This clone occurred once. V gene TRBV10-2 combines with J gene TRBJ1-2, with 9 bases matching TRBD1. V was pared by 0 bases and J by 8 bases, with 7 bases of the junction left unmatched. The CDR3 totals 15 residues. Germline-derived CDR1 and CDR2 are WSHSY and SAAADI. CDR3: CASSESTGGPGGYTF. CDR3 bases: TGCGCCAGCAGTGAGTCGACAGGGGGACCTGGGGGCTACACCTTC.

The CDR3 region is CASSIEGQGAEGYTF. DNA for the CDR3: TGCGCCAGCAGCATAGAAGGACAGGGGGCGGAGGGCTACACCTTC. This rearrangement joins TRBV5-1 to TRBJ1-2, with TRBD1 identical over 11 bases. V gave up 4 bases and J gave up 8 bases; unmatched junction bases: 10. The CDR3 totals 15 residues. Per germline, CDR1 SGHRS and CDR2 YFSETQ.

Only a few counts were recorded for this clone. This chain joins TRBV27 and TRBJ2-2; the D gene is possibly TRBD1 (5 bases). This CDR3 has 15 residues. The V end lost 4 bases, the J end lost 5 bases, and 14 bases lay between the germline ends. Germline V lookup: CDR1 MNHEY, CDR2 SMNVEV (reference sequence). Here the CDR3 reads CASSSRVGVTGELFF. CDR3 coding DNA: TGTGCCAGCAGTTCCCGCGTAGGGGTGACCGGGGAGCTGTTTTTT.

About this clone itself: Germline and junction disagree at one end, which may indicate a read error. The V gene is TRBV6-1, the J gene TRBJ1-3; D not certain. This CDR3 is 16 amino acids long. Germline-derived CDR1 and CDR2 are MNHNS and SASEGT. CDR3 nucleotides: TGTGCCAGCAGCGAAGCTGGACTCCGCTCTGGAAACACCATATATTTT. Residues: CASSEAGLRSGNTIYF.

The V gene is TRBV5-1, the J gene TRBJ2-2; 7 bases match TRBD1. V was pared by 0 bases and J by 1 base, with 3 bases of the junction left unmatched. This CDR3 has 16 amino acids. Germline CDR1 SGHRS, CDR2 YFSETQ. CDR3 bases: TGCGCCAGCAGCTTGGAAAGGACAGGGAACACCGGGGAGCTGTTTTTT. Encoded protein: CASSLERTGNTGELFF.

The chain links TRBV30 to TRBJ1-2, with D perhaps TRBD1 (6 bases). This CDR3 region has 14 residues. V lost 2 bases to trimming and J lost 2 bases, with 12 bases between them. The germline V gene has CDR1 GTSNPN and CDR2 SVGIG (reference sequence). CDR3 nucleotides: TGTGCCTGGAGTACCCGGCAGGGGAACTATGGCTACACCTTC. Residues: CAWSTRQGNYGYTF.

This chain uses TRBV7-2 with TRBJ2-2; the D gene is possibly TRBD1 (6 bases). Germline values: CDR1 SGHTA, CDR2 FQGNSA. The CDR3 runs to 15 residues. The V end lost 5 bases, the J end lost 7 bases, and 17 bases lay between the germline ends. Written as DNA, the CDR3 is TGTGCCAGCAGCGCAGGGGATATAAGGGTCGGGGAGCTGTTTTTT. Translation: CASSAGDIRVGELFF.

This clone was counted ten times or more. The CDR3 spells CASRREGTQYF. The DNA of the CDR3 is TGTGCCAGCAGGCGCGAGGGGACCCAGTACTTC. This chain links TRBV2 with TRBJ2-5, with a weak D call TRBD2 (5 bases). V lost 6 bases and J 7 bases, leaving 9 bases between the germline ends. The CDR3 length is 11 residues. Looked up from germline, CDR1 is SNHLY and CDR2 is FYNNEI. Complete variable domain (other parts from reference TRBV2 and TRBJ2-5): EPEVTQTPSHQVTQMGQEVILRCVPISNHLYFYWYRQILGQKVEFLVSFYNNEISEKSEIFDDQFSVERPDGSNFTLKIRSTKLEDSAMYFCASRREGTQYFGPGTRLLVL.

The chain employs TRBV29-1 and TRBJ1-1; D unclear. Trimming took off 0 bases at V and 1 base at J, with 18 bases between the two ends. This CDR3 region has 17 residues. Germline lookup yields CDR1 SQVTM and CDR2 ANQGSEA. The CDR3 nucleotides are TGCAGCGTTGAAGATCTTACGGCAGAGGAATGGAACACTGAAGCTTTCTTT. Translated: CSVEDLTAEEWNTEAFF.

About this clone itself: With a much larger clone just one base away, this may be a read error. This rearrangement joins TRBV7-9 to TRBJ1-1; D ambiguous. Germline V gene sequence: CDR1 SEHNR, CDR2 FQNEAQ (reference sequence). Trimming pared 5 bases from V and 0 bases from J, leaving 13 bases between. This CDR3 is built from 15 residues. As DNA, the CDR3 is TGTGCCAGCAGCCTGCAAGACGGGTTGAACACTGAAGCTTTCTTT. Translating it yields CASSLQDGLNTEAFF.

About this clone: Since a much larger clone is just one base distant, this may be a read error. This sample includes further DNA sequences coding for the same CDR3. The V and J genes are TRBV5-1 and TRBJ2-7, with 11 bases fitting TRBD2. V gave up 4 bases and J gave up 1 base; unmatched junction bases: 4. The germline V gene encodes CDR1 SGHRS and CDR2 YFSETQ. The CDR3 is made up of 15 amino acids. In nucleotides, the CDR3 is TGCGCCAGCAGCCCTCGGACTAGCGGGTCCTACGAGCAGTACTTC. Encoded protein: CASSPRTSGSYEQYF.

This clone was detected only a few times. The chain links TRBV4-3 to TRBJ1-2; D uncertain. Germline loops: CDR1 LGHNA, CDR2 YSLEER. The CDR3 runs 13 residues. V shed 5 bases and J shed 3 bases, with 10 bases lying between them. The CDR3 DNA is TGCGCCAGCAGCGTAGCTTTTCACTATGGCTACACCTTC. Protein product: CASSVAFHYGYTF.

The chain couples TRBV30 to TRBJ2-5; TRBD1 matches 9 bases. Germline assignment: CDR1 GTSNPN and CDR2 SVGIG (reference sequence). The CDR3 runs to 17 residues. V gave up 0 bases and J gave up 1 base; unmatched junction bases: 9. Here the CDR3 reads CAWSVRRTGELQETQYF. In DNA form, the CDR3 reads TGTGCCTGGAGTGTACGAAGGACAGGGGAACTCCAAGAGACCCAGTACTTC.

This chain connects TRBV11-2 to TRBJ2-4; D remains ambiguous. The germline gives CDR1 SGHAT, CDR2 FQNNGV. This CDR3 has 13 residues. Trimming pared 6 bases from V and 6 bases from J, leaving 12 bases between. The CDR3 spells CASSQTGLNIQYF. The CDR3 nucleotides read TGTGCCAGCAGTCAGACCGGATTAAACATTCAGTACTTC.

The count of this clone is one. DNA for the CDR3: TGTGCCAGCAGCGGCCGAGGACTGACCAACACCGGGGAGCTGTTTTTT. Amino acids: CASSGRGLTNTGELFF. The V call is TRBV2, the J call TRBJ2-2; TRBD2 is a possible D gene (5 bases). This CDR3 is built from 16 residues. The V gene lost 6 bases and the J gene lost 2 bases, with 16 bases spanning the gap. Looked up from germline, CDR1 is SNHLY and CDR2 is FYNNEI.

The rearrangement uses TRBV7-9 and TRBJ1-2; 7 nucleotides line up with TRBD1. J gave up 6 bases and V 6 bases, and 10 bases lay outside the gene matches. The germline V gene encodes CDR1 SEHNR and CDR2 FQNEAQ (reference sequence). This CDR3 has 14 amino acids. The CDR3 bases are TGTGCCAGCAGTTGGAACCACAGGGGAGATGGCTACACCTTC. Translating it yields CASSWNHRGDGYTF.